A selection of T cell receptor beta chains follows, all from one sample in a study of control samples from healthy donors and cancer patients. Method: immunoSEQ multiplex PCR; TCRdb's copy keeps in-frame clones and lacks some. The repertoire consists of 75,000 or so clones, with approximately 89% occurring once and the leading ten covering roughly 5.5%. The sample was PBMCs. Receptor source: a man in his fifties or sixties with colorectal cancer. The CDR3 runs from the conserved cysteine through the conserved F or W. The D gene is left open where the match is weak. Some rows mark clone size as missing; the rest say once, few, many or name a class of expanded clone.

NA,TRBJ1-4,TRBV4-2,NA,TGTGCCAGCAGCCTTCTATCTGAAAAACTGTTTTTT,CASSLLSEKLFF
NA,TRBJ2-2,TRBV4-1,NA,TGCGCCAGCAGCCAAGTACCGATTAACACCGGGGAGCTGTTTTTT,CASSQVPINTGELFF
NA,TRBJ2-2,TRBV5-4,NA,TGTGCCAGCAGCAGATCCGGGAAAGCGAACACCGGGGAGCTGTTTTTT,CASSRSGKANTGELFF
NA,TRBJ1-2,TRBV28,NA,TGTGCCAGCACCCGGGAGTCGGGTGGCTACACCTTC,CASTRESGGYTF
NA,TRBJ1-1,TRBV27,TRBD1,TGTGCCAGCAGTCCCCGGGACAGTGGGAGAGCTTTCTTT,CASSPRDSGRAFF
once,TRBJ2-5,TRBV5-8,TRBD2,TGTGCCGGGAGGGGATGGCTAGAGACCCAGTACTTC,CAGRGWLETQYF
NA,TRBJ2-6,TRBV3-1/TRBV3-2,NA,TGTGCCAGCAGCCCCAACCGGGGCCACTCTGGGGCCAACGTCCTGACTTTC,CASSPNRGHSGANVLTF
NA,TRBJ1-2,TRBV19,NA,TGTGCCAGTGGTCCCCCCCGAGCCTATGGCTACACCTTC,CASGPPRAYGYTF
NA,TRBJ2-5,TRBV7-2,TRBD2,TGTGCCAGCAGCCAATCTAGCGGGGGTAAGACCCAGTACTTC,CASSQSSGGKTQYF
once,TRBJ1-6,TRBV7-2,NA,TGTGCCAGCAGCTTCGGGCAGCCGACTTCACCCCTCCACTTT,CASSFGQPTSPLHF
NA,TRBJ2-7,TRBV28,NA,TGTGCCAGCACCCGGGGCATTTACGAGCAGTACTTC,CASTRGIYEQYF
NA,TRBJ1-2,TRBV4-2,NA,TGTGCCAGCAGCCAAAGTCTGACAGCTAACTATGGCTACACCTTC,CASSQSLTANYGYTF
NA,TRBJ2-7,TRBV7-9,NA,TGTGCCAGCAGCGCCCTCTACGAGCAGTACTTC,CASSALYEQYF
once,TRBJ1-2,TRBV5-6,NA,TGTGCCAGCAGCCCCCAGGGGCGGGAGATCTATGGCTACACCTTC,CASSPQGREIYGYTF
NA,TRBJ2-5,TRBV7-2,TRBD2,TGTGCCAGCAGCCCCGGGACTAGCGGGGCGATACAAGAGACCCAGTACTTC,CASSPGTSGAIQETQYF
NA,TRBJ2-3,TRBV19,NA,TGTGCCAGTAGTAGGGGGCCGAGGTTGGCAGATACGCAGTATTTT,CASSRGPRLADTQYF
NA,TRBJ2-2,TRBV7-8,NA,TGTGCCAGCAGCTTAGTCCCCCCGGGGGCCAACACCGGGGAGCTGTTTTTT,CASSLVPPGANTGELFF
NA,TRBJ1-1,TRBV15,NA,TGTGCCACCAGCAGAGACCTCGACGGGAATCGGGCTTTCTTT,CATSRDLDGNRAFF